The 4 T cell receptor beta chains below all came from one sample that was sequenced in a study of cytomegalovirus exposure and HLA in healthy donors. The study ran its PCR with 60 Vbeta and 13 Jbeta primers. Profiled with immunoSEQ multiplex PCR; TCRdb holds only in-frame clones, not every one. The sample consists of under 75,000 clones, about 74% of them appearing once. What was sequenced was PBMCs. These receptors were obtained from a human donor in good health.

The chain couples TRBV27 to TRBJ2-3; 16 positions agree with TRBD2. This CDR3 comprises 16 residues. V was clipped by 2 bases and J by 4 bases; unmatched bases: 0. Germline assignment: CDR1 MNHEY and CDR2 SMNVEV (reference sequence). CDR3: CASSLGTSGRADTQYF. DNA for the CDR3: TGTGCCAGCAGTTTAGGGACTAGCGGGAGGGCAGATACGCAGTATTTT.

This clone appeared a single time. The chain combines TRBV20-1 with TRBJ2-1, with D possibly matching TRBD2 (7 bases). The CDR3 is 11 amino acids. From germline, CDR1 is DFQATT and CDR2 SNEGSKA (reference sequence). Trimming removed 6 bases at V and 15 bases at J, with 18 bases between. The CDR3 sequence is CSARGAGAGFF. CDR3 coding DNA: TGCAGTGCGAGGGGGGCGGGAGCGGGGTTCTTC.

This clone came up a few times. CDR3 DNA: TGTGCCAGCAGCGTAGCTGGACGGGGGGCGGAGGCTGGCTACACCTTC. Translating gives CASSVAGRGAEAGYTF. The chain uses TRBV9 and TRBJ1-2; tentative D call: TRBD1 (6 bases). Trimming removed 0 bases at V and 7 bases at J, with 19 bases between. Germline V gives CDR1 SGDLS, CDR2 YYNGEE. The CDR3 extends over 16 amino acids. Drawing the rest from reference TRBV9 and TRBJ1-2, the complete variable domain is DSGVTQTPKHLITATGQRVTLRCSPRSGDLSVYWYQQSLDQGLQFLIQYYNGEERAKGNILERFSAQQFPDLHSELNLSSLELGDSALYFCASSVAGRGAEAGYTFGSGTRLTVV.

V usage is TRBV6-1 and J usage is TRBJ1-2; 9 nucleotides agree with TRBD1. After removal of 6 bases from V and 8 bases from J, the junction contained 13 bases not matched to a gene. The CDR3 contains 15 residues. Looked up from germline, CDR1 is MNHNS and CDR2 is SASEGT. The CDR3: CASSPNPGQGGGYTF. CDR3 coding DNA: TGTGCCAGCAGCCCCAACCCGGGACAGGGTGGAGGCTACACCTTC.